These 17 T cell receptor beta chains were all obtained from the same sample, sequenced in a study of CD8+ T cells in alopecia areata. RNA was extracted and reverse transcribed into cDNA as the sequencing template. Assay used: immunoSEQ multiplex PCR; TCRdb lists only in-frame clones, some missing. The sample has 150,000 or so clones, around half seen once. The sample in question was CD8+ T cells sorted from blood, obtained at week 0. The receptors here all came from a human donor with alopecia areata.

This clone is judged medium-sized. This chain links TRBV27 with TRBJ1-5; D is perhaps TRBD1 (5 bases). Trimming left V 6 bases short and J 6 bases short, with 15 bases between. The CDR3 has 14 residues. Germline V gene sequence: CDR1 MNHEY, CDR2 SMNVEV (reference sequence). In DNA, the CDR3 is TGTGCCAGCAGGGAGGTGGGGGGGGGTCAGCCCCAGCATTTT. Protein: CASREVGGGQPQHF.

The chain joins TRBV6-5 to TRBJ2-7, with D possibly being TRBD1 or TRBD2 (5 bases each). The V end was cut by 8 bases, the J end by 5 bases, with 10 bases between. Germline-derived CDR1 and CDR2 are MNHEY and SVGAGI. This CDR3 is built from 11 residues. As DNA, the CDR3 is TGTGCCAGCTCAGGGAGAGACGAGCAGTACTTC. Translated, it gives CASSGRDEQYF.

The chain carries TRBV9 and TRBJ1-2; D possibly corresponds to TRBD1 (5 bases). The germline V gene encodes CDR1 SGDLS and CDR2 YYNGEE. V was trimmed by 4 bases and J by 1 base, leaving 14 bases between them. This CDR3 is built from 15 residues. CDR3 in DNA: TGTGCCAGCAGCCCACGGGACGGATATAACTATGGCTACACCTTC. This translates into CASSPRDGYNYGYTF.

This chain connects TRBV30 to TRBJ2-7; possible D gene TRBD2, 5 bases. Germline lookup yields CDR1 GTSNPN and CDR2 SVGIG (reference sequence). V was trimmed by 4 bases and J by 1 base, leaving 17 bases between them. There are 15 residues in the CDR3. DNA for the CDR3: TGTGCCTGGATCCTTAGCCGGGGAGCATCCTACGAGCAGTACTTC. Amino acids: CAWILSRGASYEQYF.

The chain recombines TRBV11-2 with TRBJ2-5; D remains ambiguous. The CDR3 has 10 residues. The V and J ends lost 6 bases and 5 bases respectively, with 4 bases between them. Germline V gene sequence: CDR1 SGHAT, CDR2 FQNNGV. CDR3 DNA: TGTGCCAGCAGTGGGGAGACCCAGTACTTC. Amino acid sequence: CASSGETQYF. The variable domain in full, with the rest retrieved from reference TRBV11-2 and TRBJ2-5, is EAGVAQSPRYKIIEKRQSVAFWCNPISGHATLYWYQQILGQGPKLLIQFQNNGVVDDSQLPKDRFSAERLKGVDSTLKIQPAKLEDSAVYLCASSGETQYFGPGTRLLVL.

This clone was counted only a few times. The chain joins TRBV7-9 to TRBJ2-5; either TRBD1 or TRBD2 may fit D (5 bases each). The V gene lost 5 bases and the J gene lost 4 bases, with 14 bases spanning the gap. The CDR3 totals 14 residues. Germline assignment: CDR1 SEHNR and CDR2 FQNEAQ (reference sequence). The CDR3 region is CASSPPGTLETQYF. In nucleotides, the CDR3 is TGTGCCAGCAGCCCCCCCGGGACCCTAGAGACCCAGTACTTC.

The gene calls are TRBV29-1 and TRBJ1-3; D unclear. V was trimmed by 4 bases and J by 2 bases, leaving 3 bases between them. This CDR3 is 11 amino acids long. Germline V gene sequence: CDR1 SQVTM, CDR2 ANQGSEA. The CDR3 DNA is TGCAGCGTTGTGGCTGGAAACACCATATATTTT. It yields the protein CSVVAGNTIYF. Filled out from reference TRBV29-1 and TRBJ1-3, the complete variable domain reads SAVISQKPSRDICQRGTSLTIQCQVDSQVTMMFWYRQQPGQSLTLIATANQGSEATYESGFVIDKFPISRPNLTFSTLTVSNMSPEDSSIYLCSVVAGNTIYFGEGSWLTVV.

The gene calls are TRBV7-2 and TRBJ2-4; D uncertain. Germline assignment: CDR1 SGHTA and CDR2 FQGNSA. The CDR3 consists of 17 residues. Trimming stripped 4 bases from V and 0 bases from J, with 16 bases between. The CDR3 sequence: CASSSPSAALAKNIQYF. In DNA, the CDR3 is TGTGCCAGCAGCTCACCATCAGCAGCTCTAGCCAAAAACATTCAGTACTTC.

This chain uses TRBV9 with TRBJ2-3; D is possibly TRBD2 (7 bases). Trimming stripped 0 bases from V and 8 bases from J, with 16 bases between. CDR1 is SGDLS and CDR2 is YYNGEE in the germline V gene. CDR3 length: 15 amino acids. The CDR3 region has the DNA TGTGCCAGCAGCGTAGGAGGGGGGGCTTCTAGTACGCAGTATTTT. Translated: CASSVGGGASSTQYF.

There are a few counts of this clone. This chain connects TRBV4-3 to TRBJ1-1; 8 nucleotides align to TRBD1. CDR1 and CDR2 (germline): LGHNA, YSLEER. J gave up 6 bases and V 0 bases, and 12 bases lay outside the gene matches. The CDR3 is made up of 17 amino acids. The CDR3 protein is CASSQDPQGASGSEAFF. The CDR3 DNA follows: TGCGCCAGCAGCCAAGACCCCCAGGGGGCGAGTGGCTCTGAAGCTTTCTTT.

The CDR3 is CASSSPWASGTEAFF. The DNA for the CDR3 is TGTGCCAGCAGCTCGCCGTGGGCTTCGGGGACTGAAGCTTTCTTT. V is TRBV6-1 and J is TRBJ1-1; D is ambiguous. Looked up from germline, CDR1 is MNHNS and CDR2 is SASEGT. The CDR3 sequence is 15 residues long. With 6 bases removed from V and 5 bases from J, the gap between germline ends came to 19 bases.

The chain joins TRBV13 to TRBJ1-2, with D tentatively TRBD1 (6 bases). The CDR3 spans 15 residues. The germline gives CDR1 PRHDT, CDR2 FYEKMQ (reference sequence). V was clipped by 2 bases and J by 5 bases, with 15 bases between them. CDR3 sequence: CASSLSRQGRYGYTF. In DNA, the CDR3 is TGTGCCAGCAGCTTAAGTCGGCAGGGGCGGTATGGCTACACCTTC.

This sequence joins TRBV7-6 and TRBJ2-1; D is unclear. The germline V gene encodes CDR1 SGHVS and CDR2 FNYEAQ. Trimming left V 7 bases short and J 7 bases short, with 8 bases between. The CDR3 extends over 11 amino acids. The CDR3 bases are TGTGCCAGCAAATCCCAAAATGAGCAGTTCTTC. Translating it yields CASKSQNEQFF. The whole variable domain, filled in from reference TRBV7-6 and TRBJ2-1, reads GAGVSQSPRYKVTKRGQDVALRCDPISGHVSLYWYRQALGQGPEFLTYFNYEAQQDKSGLPNDRFSAERPEGSISTLTIQRTEQRDSAMYRCASKSQNEQFFGPGTRLTVL.

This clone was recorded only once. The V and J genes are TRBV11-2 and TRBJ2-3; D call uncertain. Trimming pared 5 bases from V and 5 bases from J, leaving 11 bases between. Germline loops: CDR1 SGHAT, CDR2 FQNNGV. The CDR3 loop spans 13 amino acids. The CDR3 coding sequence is TGTGCCAGCAGCCTCCGACTGAAAGATACGCAGTATTTT. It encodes CASSLRLKDTQYF. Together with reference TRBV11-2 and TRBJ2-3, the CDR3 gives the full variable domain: EAGVAQSPRYKIIEKRQSVAFWCNPISGHATLYWYQQILGQGPKLLIQFQNNGVVDDSQLPKDRFSAERLKGVDSTLKIQPAKLEDSAVYLCASSLRLKDTQYFGPGTRLTVL.

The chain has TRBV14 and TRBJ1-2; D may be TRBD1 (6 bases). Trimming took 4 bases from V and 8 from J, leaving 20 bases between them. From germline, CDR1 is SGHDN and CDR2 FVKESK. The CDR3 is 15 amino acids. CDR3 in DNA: TGTGCCAGCAGCCTGCTGACAGGCCCCACGGGAGGCTACACCTTC. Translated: CASSLLTGPTGGYTF.

The CDR3 nucleotides read TGTGCCAGCAGCCCCTCGGAGGGAGTTTTTTACGAGCAGTACTTC. The encoded protein is CASSPSEGVFYEQYF. The chain recombines TRBV7-2 with TRBJ2-7, with D tentatively TRBD2 (6 bases). The CDR3 has 15 amino acids. V shed 5 bases and J shed 4 bases, with 18 bases lying between them. Germline values: CDR1 SGHTA, CDR2 FQGNSA.

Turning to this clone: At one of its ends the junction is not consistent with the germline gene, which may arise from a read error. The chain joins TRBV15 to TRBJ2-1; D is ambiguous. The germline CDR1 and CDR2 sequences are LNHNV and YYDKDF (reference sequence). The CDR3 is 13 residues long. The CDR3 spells CATSGDLTWEQFF. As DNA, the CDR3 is TGTGCCACCAGCGGAGACCTAACCTGGGAGCAGTTCTTC.